A single sample is the source of the 23 T cell receptor beta chains below, sequenced in a study of cytomegalovirus exposure and HLA in healthy donors listed by TCRdb under 2017. Receptors were amplified or captured by the immunoSEQ multiplex PCR assay. A mixture of 60 forward primers for TCR Vbeta segments and 13 reverse primers for TCR Jbeta segments was used in the multiplex PCR. What TCRdb holds here is the immuneACCESS table cut down to in-frame rearrangements. Part of the clones is not present; checked against another copy, under half of the missing clones reflect an unresolved V gene, and the others are unexplained. The sample yields about 160,000 clones; around 84% were counted once. The ten most abundant clones make up more than 1.5% of the sample. Sequencing was performed on PBMCs. The receptors shown here come from a man aged 18 to 29 in good health and CMV-seronegative.

The count of this clone is one. The chain uses TRBV12-5 and TRBJ1-5; a weak D match, TRBD1 (6 bases). The V and J ends lost 3 bases and 4 bases respectively, with 16 bases between them. The germline V gene has CDR1 LGHNT and CDR2 FRNRAP. The CDR3 extends over 16 amino acids. This CDR3 is CASGFFSQGSNQPQHF. The CDR3 coding sequence is TGTGCTAGTGGTTTTTTTTCACAGGGTAGTAATCAGCCCCAGCATTTT.

CDR3: CASSQIYAGQGPSTNEKLFF. CDR3 DNA sequence: TGCGCCAGCAGCCAGATTTACGCGGGACAGGGCCCCTCAACTAATGAAAAACTGTTTTTT. This chain uses TRBV4-1 with TRBJ1-4, with TRBD1 matching over 9 bases. The CDR3 totals 20 residues. Germline V gene lookup returns CDR1 MGHRA and CDR2 YSYEKL. The J segment lost 0 bases and the V segment lost 3 bases, leaving 14 bases of the junction unmatched.

The chain has TRBV4-3 and TRBJ2-5; TRBD1 agrees at 9 bases. The DNA end favors TRBJ2-7, so the J call may be wrong. The CDR3 is 15 amino acids. The germline gives CDR1 LGHNA, CDR2 YSLEER. The CDR3 loop is CASSQPGQGTYEQYF. For the CDR3, the DNA is TGCGCCAGCAGCCAACCGGGACAGGGAACCTACGAGCAGTACTTC.

The chain links TRBV4-1 to TRBJ1-1; D gene ambiguous. The CDR3 has 14 residues. Deletions cut 6 bases from V and 0 bases from J, with 11 bases between. Germline V lookup: CDR1 MGHRA, CDR2 YSYEKL. The DNA of the CDR3 is TGCGCCAGCAGATTAACTGACATGAACACTGAAGCTTTCTTT. It yields the protein CASRLTDMNTEAFF.

The chain employs TRBV7-6 and TRBJ2-2, with 7 bases that match TRBD2. The germline V gene encodes CDR1 SGHVS and CDR2 FNYEAQ. V gave up 2 bases and J gave up 4 bases; unmatched junction bases: 10. The CDR3 spans 17 residues. In nucleotides, the CDR3 is TGTGCCAGCAGCTTACTAGCGGCGAGGGACTCCACCGGGGAGCTGTTTTTT. Translating it yields CASSLLAARDSTGELFF.

This chain links TRBV18 with TRBJ1-2; 7 bases are shared with TRBD1. The V segment lost 2 bases and the J segment 4 bases; nucleotides outside the gene matches: 10. The germline CDR1 and CDR2 sequences are KGHSH and LQKENI. CDR3 length: 16 amino acids. CDR3 sequence (DNA): TGTGCCAGCTCACCATCCCCGACAGGGCTAATCTATGGCTACACCTTC. Its translation is CASSPSPTGLIYGYTF.

This sequence joins TRBV15 and TRBJ2-7; D is uncertain. Between the trimmed V and J ends, which lost 4 bases and 9 bases, there was a span of 10 bases. Per the germline V gene, CDR1 is LNHNV and CDR2 is YYDKDF (reference sequence). The length of the CDR3 is 11 residues. CDR3: CATSTNSRQYF. The CDR3 bases are TGTGCCACCAGCACTAACAGCAGGCAGTACTTC. Looking up the rest from reference TRBV15 and TRBJ2-7 gives the full variable domain: DAMVIQNPRYQVTQFGKPVTLSCSQTLNHNVMYWYQQKSSQAPKLLFHYYDKDFNNEADTPDNFQSRRPNTSFCFLDIRSPGLGDTAMYLCATSTNSRQYFGPGTRLTVT.

CDR3 bases: TGTGCCAGCAGCTTGAAGCCGGGACAGGCCTACGAGCAGTACTTC. The encoded protein is CASSLKPGQAYEQYF. The chain has TRBV5-6 and TRBJ2-7; 8 bases are a match to TRBD1. The J segment lost 2 bases and the V segment lost 1 base, leaving 5 bases of the junction unmatched. Germline CDR1 reads SGHDT; CDR2 reads YYEEEE. This CDR3 has 15 residues.

This clone has only a few counts. V gene TRBV10-3 combines with J gene TRBJ2-1; TRBD2 aligns across 12 bases. The ends lost 4 bases at V and 6 bases at J; junction bases unmatched: 4. The CDR3 has 15 residues. Looked up from germline, CDR1 is ENHRY and CDR2 is SYGVKD. DNA of the CDR3: TGTGCCATCAGTGTTGGACTAGCGGGGAGCAATGAGCAGTTCTTC. Protein: CAISVGLAGSNEQFF.

This chain joins TRBV28 and TRBJ2-7; D possibly corresponds to TRBD2 (7 bases). This CDR3 spans 16 amino acids. From germline, CDR1 is MDHEN and CDR2 SYDVKM. Deletions cut 8 bases from V and 2 bases from J, with 22 bases between. CDR3 protein: CASSLGEGTTTYEQYF. CDR3 nucleotides: TGTGCCAGCTCCCTAGGGGAGGGGACAACTACCTACGAGCAGTACTTC. Supplemented by reference TRBV28 and TRBJ2-7, the full variable domain reads DVKVTQSSRYLVKRTGEKVFLECVQDMDHENMFWYRQDPGLGLRLIYFSYDVKMKEKGDIPEGYSVSREKKERFSLILESASTNQTSMYLCASSLGEGTTTYEQYFGPGTRLTVT.

The V call is TRBV7-8, the J call TRBJ2-3; TRBD1 might be the D (6 bases). CDR1 and CDR2 from the germline V gene are SGHVS and FQNEAQ. This CDR3 is 13 amino acids long. V was shortened by 4 bases and J by 6 bases, with 11 bases between the two germline ends. The CDR3 protein is CASSSMTGDTQYF. CDR3 sequence (DNA): TGTGCCAGCAGCTCGATGACAGGCGATACGCAGTATTTT.

The V gene is TRBV28, the J gene TRBJ1-2; D remains unclear. CDR3 size: 14 residues. The germline V and J ends were trimmed by 3 bases and 8 bases, with 16 bases remaining between them. Germline V gene sequence: CDR1 MDHEN, CDR2 SYDVKM. The CDR3 DNA is TGTGCCAGCAGTTTTTTGGGCTACTCCGGAGGCTACACCTTC. It codes for CASSFLGYSGGYTF.

The V call is TRBV2, the J call TRBJ2-3, with 7 bases identical to TRBD1. From germline, CDR1 is SNHLY and CDR2 FYNNEI. The CDR3 length is 11 residues. The V segment lost 11 bases and the J segment 4 bases; nucleotides outside the gene matches: 3. In nucleotides, the CDR3 is TGTGCCGGACAGGAGGCAGATACGCAGTATTTT. Translating gives CAGQEADTQYF.

The chain uses TRBV5-1 and TRBJ2-7; 14 bases align to TRBD2. Trimming cost V 4 bases and J 5 bases; bases outside gene matches: 11. This CDR3 spans 17 amino acids. Germline CDR1 SGHRS, CDR2 YFSETQ. The CDR3 loop reads CASSQTGLAGVNDEQYF. As DNA, the CDR3 is TGCGCCAGCAGCCAAACGGGACTAGCGGGAGTTAACGACGAGCAGTACTTC.

J is TRBJ2-7 and V is TRBV29-1; 9 bases fit TRBD1. CDR3 size: 12 residues. V lost 6 bases, J lost 4 bases, and 4 bases stayed unmatched. The V gene's germline CDR1 is SQVTM and CDR2 ANQGSEA. CDR3 protein: CSVVDRGYEQYF. CDR3 DNA: TGCAGCGTCGTGGACAGGGGTTACGAGCAGTACTTC.

This sequence joins TRBV29-1 and TRBJ2-1, with 11 bases fitting TRBD2. The germline V gene encodes CDR1 SQVTM and CDR2 ANQGSEA. The CDR3 totals 19 residues. With 7 bases clipped from V and 0 bases from J, the junction kept 17 bases outside the gene matches. CDR3 sequence reads: CSAGGGTSGRGGSYNEQFF. Written as DNA, the CDR3 is TGCAGCGCTGGGGGGGGGACTAGCGGTCGAGGGGGCTCCTACAATGAGCAGTTCTTC.

The rearrangement links TRBV13 to TRBJ2-7; a weak D match, TRBD1 (6 bases). Germline V CDR1 and CDR2: PRHDT, FYEKMQ (reference sequence). The CDR3 sequence is 15 residues long. The V gene lost 4 bases and the J gene lost 3 bases, with 16 bases spanning the gap. In DNA form, the CDR3 reads TGTGCCAGCAGCTCAACCACAGGGTCGGGCTACGAGCAGTACTTC. Translation gives CASSSTTGSGYEQYF.

The rearrangement uses TRBV5-1 and TRBJ1-3, with 9 nucleotides matching TRBD1. Germline lookup yields CDR1 SGHRS and CDR2 YFSETQ. V gave up 3 bases and J gave up 0 bases; unmatched junction bases: 7. The CDR3 loop spans 17 amino acids. The CDR3 region is CASSSLPQGASGNTIYF. The CDR3 DNA reads as TGCGCCAGCAGCTCGCTACCACAGGGGGCCTCTGGAAACACCATATATTTT.

This chain joins TRBV7-3 and TRBJ2-1, with 7 bases identical to TRBD2. The CDR3 covers 16 residues. With V trimmed by 2 bases and J by 2 bases, 6 bases remained unmatched. The V gene's germline CDR1 is SGHTA and CDR2 FQGTGA. The DNA for the CDR3 is TGTGCCAGCAGCTTACTGGGCGGGAGCCCCTACAATGAGCAGTTCTTC. The encoded protein is CASSLLGGSPYNEQFF.

Of note for this clone: One end of the junction varies from germline; a read error may be responsible. The chain uses TRBV7-9 and TRBJ1-2; possibly TRBD1 for D (5 bases). This CDR3 region has 14 residues. Looked up from germline, CDR1 is SEHNR and CDR2 is FQNEAQ (reference sequence). The CDR3 sequence: CSSSLGATYYGYTF. As DNA, the CDR3 is TGTTCCAGCAGCTTAGGGGCAACTTACTATGGCTACACCTTC.

This sequence joins TRBV4-1 and TRBJ1-1, with 8 bases that match TRBD1. Germline-derived CDR1 and CDR2 are MGHRA and YSYEKL. Germline trimming cut 5 bases from V and 2 bases from J; bases unmatched to any gene: 13. The CDR3 consists of 17 residues. The CDR3 reads CASSFSAGTGDNTEAFF. The CDR3 DNA reads as TGCGCCAGCAGCTTCAGTGCCGGGACAGGAGACAACACTGAAGCTTTCTTT.

There are a few counts of this clone. The chain carries TRBV9 and TRBJ2-5, with 9 bases that match TRBD1. The CDR3 is made up of 15 amino acids. Germline values: CDR1 SGDLS, CDR2 YYNGEE. With V trimmed by 3 bases and J by 4 bases, 7 bases remained unmatched. In DNA, the CDR3 is TGTGCCAGCAGCGCAAGACAGGGGGTAGGAGAGACCCAGTACTTC. Translating it yields CASSARQGVGETQYF.

This chain uses TRBV6-5 with TRBJ1-1, with TRBD1 identical over 7 bases. Per germline, CDR1 MNHEY and CDR2 SVGAGI. CDR3 size: 16 residues. Trimming took 2 bases from V and 1 from J; bases not matched to a gene: 7. CDR3 nucleotide sequence: TGTGCCAGCAGTTACACCAGCACAGGGGCGAACACTGAAGCTTTCTTT. Translated: CASSYTSTGANTEAFF.